A single sample gave rise to the 4 T cell receptor beta chains below, sequenced in a study of blood T cell repertoires in COVID-19. Measured with immunoSEQ multiplex PCR; TCRdb has only the in-frame clones, and not every one. Among 260,000 or so clones listed, nearly 90% were seen once. The specimen was peripheral blood. Source of these receptors: a human donor in a cohort sampled during active COVID-19.

The J gene is TRBJ2-7, the V gene TRBV4-1; TRBD1 is a possible D gene (5 bases). V lost 2 bases and J lost 4, with 12 bases in between. The CDR3 sequence is 14 residues long. Per germline, CDR1 MGHRA and CDR2 YSYEKL. In nucleotides, the CDR3 is TGCGCCAGCAGCCAAAAACCGACAGTTTACGAGCAGTACTTC. Amino acids: CASSQKPTVYEQYF.

CDR3 DNA: TGCGCCAGCAGTCCCCGGGAGCGTGGGCAAGAGACCCAGTACTTC. Its translation is CASSPRERGQETQYF. The rearrangement uses TRBV23-1 and TRBJ2-5, with D perhaps TRBD2 (6 bases). TRBV23-1 is labeled an ORF, and its function is uncertain. There are 15 residues in the CDR3. The V and J ends lost 4 bases and 2 bases respectively, with 14 bases between them.

This sequence joins TRBV10-2 and TRBJ1-1; TRBD1 matches 10 bases. The CDR3 has 15 residues. Trimming removed 6 bases from V and 6 bases from J; junction bases left unmatched: 10. Per the germline V gene, CDR1 is WSHSY and CDR2 is SAAADI. The CDR3 bases are TGCGCCAGCAGCAGACCGGGACAGGGGTACGCTGAAGCTTTCTTT. Protein sequence: CASSRPGQGYAEAFF.

The chain couples TRBV19 to TRBJ1-6, with D unclear. Looked up from germline, CDR1 is LNHDA and CDR2 is SQIVND (reference sequence). Between the trimmed V and J ends, which lost 3 bases and 11 bases, there was a span of 8 bases. This CDR3 has 12 amino acids. CDR3 sequence: CASSIGGTPLHF. The CDR3 nucleotides read TGTGCCAGTAGTATCGGAGGGACACCCCTCCACTTT.